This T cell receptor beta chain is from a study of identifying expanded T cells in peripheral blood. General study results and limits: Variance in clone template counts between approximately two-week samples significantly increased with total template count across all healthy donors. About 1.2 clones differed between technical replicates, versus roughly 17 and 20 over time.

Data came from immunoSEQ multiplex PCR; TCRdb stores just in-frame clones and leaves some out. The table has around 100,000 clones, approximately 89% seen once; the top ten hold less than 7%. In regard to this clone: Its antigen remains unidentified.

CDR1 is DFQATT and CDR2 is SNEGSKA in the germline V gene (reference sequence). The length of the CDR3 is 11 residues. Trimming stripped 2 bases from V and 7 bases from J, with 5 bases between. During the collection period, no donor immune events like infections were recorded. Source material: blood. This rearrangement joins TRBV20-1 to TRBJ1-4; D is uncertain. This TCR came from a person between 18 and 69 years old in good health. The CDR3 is CSARYGEKLFF. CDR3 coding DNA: TGCAGTGCTAGATACGGTGAAAAACTGTTTTTT.